A single sample is the source of the 3 T cell receptor beta chains below, sequenced in a study of early T cells in non-severe SARS-CoV-2 infection. MiXCR, run by TCRdb on the 5' RACE reads, gives a single entry per CDR3 protein. Of some 22,000 distinct CDR3 sequences in the sample, roughly 4.7% were seen once. The sequencing input was whole blood. Every receptor here comes from an adult who was a healthcare worker with PCR-confirmed SARS-CoV-2 infection or an uninfected control (not recorded which).

The sample holds many counts of this clonotype. The chain has TRBV7-3 and TRBJ2-4; a possible D gene is TRBD2 (6 bases). Germline CDR1 SGHTA, CDR2 FQGTGA. The CDR3 consists of 16 residues. The germline V and J ends were trimmed by 5 bases and 0 bases, with 14 bases remaining between them. The CDR3: CASSPRTTLAKNIQYF. CDR3 DNA: TGTGCCAGCAGCCCGAGGACTACTTTAGCCAAAAACATTCAGTACTTC.

J is TRBJ2-3 and V is TRBV7-2, with TRBD2 matching 7 bases. The CDR3 contains 15 residues. Germline V CDR1 and CDR2: SGHTA, FQGNSA. V gave up 1 base and J gave up 4 bases; unmatched junction bases: 5. CDR3 region: CASSLGAGEPDTQYF. In DNA form, the CDR3 reads TGTGCCAGCAGCTTAGGGGCGGGGGAGCCAGATACGCAGTATTTT.

This clonotype has a handful of counts. V is TRBV29-1 and J is TRBJ1-1; D not resolved. Germline V lookup: CDR1 SQVTM, CDR2 ANQGSEA. V lost 5 bases and J lost 5, with 6 bases in between. This CDR3 is 10 amino acids long. This CDR3 is CSVSRTEAFF. In DNA, the CDR3 is TGCAGCGTTAGTCGGACTGAAGCTTTCTTT.